What follows is one T cell receptor (beta chain) and its context. Its target is not known. An even split of each subset's genomic DNA across several immunoSEQ plates was performed. Clones were read by immunoSEQ multiplex PCR, and TCRdb kept only the in-frame ones, dropping some. The data contain around 2,000,000 clones, around 93% of them singletons. Terminally differentiated effector memory CD45RA+ cells were excluded from the naive CD8 cells, which were CD45RO-negative and positively selected for CCR7. The data belong to a study of shared clonotypes between healthy human individuals. Study-wide context: The cohort comprised two women and a few men. Their ages spanned 18 to 49 years. Study outcomes and limitations: Naive subsets generally had larger estimated richness than memory subsets. A reduction in generation probabilities was seen for non-shared clonotypes relative to those shared by all four donors.

Trimming shortened V by 3 bases and J by 1 base, and 12 bases separated the two germline ends. Germline CDR1 and CDR2: SNHLY and FYNNEI. CDR3 length: 15 amino acids. V gene TRBV2 combines with J gene TRBJ2-5; D tentatively reads TRBD1 or TRBD2 (6 bases each). This TCR came from a man younger than 30 in good health. Some clones in this sample may be carry-over from other donors' samples. Sequenced input: naive CD8+ T cells from PBMCs. CDR3 sequence (DNA): TGTGCCAGCAGTGACAGGGGAGGTTTCCAAGAGACCCAGTACTTC. It specifies CASSDRGGFQETQYF.